A single sample is the source of the 30 T cell receptor beta chains below, sequenced in a study of blood T cell repertoires in COVID-19. The method was immunoSEQ multiplex PCR; TCRdb's version includes in-frame clones alone and lacks a portion of them. The sample has roughly 50,000 clones; 77% are singletons. Input material: peripheral blood. These receptors originate from a human donor with active or convalescent COVID-19. The donor label of this sample is uncertain.

The chain uses TRBV29-1 and TRBJ2-7; TRBD1 matches 7 bases. CDR1 and CDR2 (germline): SQVTM, ANQGSEA. With V trimmed by 7 bases and J by 0 bases, 3 bases remained unmatched. The CDR3 extends over 12 amino acids. CDR3 residues: CSAGTVSYEQYF. The CDR3, as DNA: TGCAGCGCCGGGACAGTCTCCTACGAGCAGTACTTC.

The rearrangement joins TRBV4-2 to TRBJ2-5, with 13 bases fitting TRBD2. The trim removed 1 base at V and 1 base at J, leaving 6 bases unmatched. The CDR3 covers 18 residues. Germline assignment: CDR1 LGHNA and CDR2 YNFKEQ. The chain's CDR3 is CASSQGTSGSGPQETQYF. The CDR3 DNA reads as TGTGCCAGCAGCCAAGGGACTAGCGGGAGTGGGCCCCAAGAGACCCAGTACTTC.

Concerning this clone itself: At one end the junction does not follow the germline gene, possibly because of a read error. This sequence joins TRBV7-7 and TRBJ2-2, with D possibly matching TRBD1 (6 bases). Germline V CDR1 and CDR2: SSHAT, FNYEAQ (reference sequence). The CDR3 totals 15 residues. CDR3 in DNA: TGTGCTAGCAGTTCTGAGACAGGGAACACCGGGGAGCTGTTTTTT. Its protein is CASSSETGNTGELFF.

This chain connects TRBV30 to TRBJ2-7; perhaps TRBD2 as D (5 bases). Germline loops: CDR1 GTSNPN, CDR2 SVGIG (reference sequence). Trimming removed 3 bases from V and 6 bases from J, with 12 bases in between. This CDR3 region has 12 residues. The CDR3 is CAWSRDVFEQYF. The CDR3 coding sequence is TGTGCCTGGAGCCGGGATGTTTTCGAGCAGTACTTC.

The chain uses TRBV10-3 and TRBJ2-7; TRBD1 matches at 9 bases. Germline V gene data show CDR1 as ENHRY and CDR2 as SYGVKD. The J segment lost 2 bases and the V segment lost 3 bases, leaving 2 bases of the junction unmatched. This CDR3 contains 14 residues. CDR3 coding DNA: TGTGCCATCAGTGAACAGGGGGCCCCCTACGAGCAGTACTTC. This codes for CAISEQGAPYEQYF.

The chain recombines TRBV4-1 with TRBJ2-2; 8 positions agree with TRBD2. With 11 bases clipped from V and 5 bases from J, the junction kept 13 bases outside the gene matches. This CDR3 is 15 amino acids long. Looked up from germline, CDR1 is MGHRA and CDR2 is YSYEKL. The CDR3 DNA sequence: TGCGCCCCCAGCCTGGCCGGGGGGGGGACCGGGGAGCTGTTTTTT. It encodes CAPSLAGGGTGELFF.

This chain uses TRBV2 with TRBJ1-5; weak D call: TRBD1 (5 bases). The CDR3 length is 14 residues. Germline CDR1 reads SNHLY; CDR2 reads FYNNEI. Trimming took off 5 bases at V and 4 bases at J, with 12 bases between the two ends. CDR3 amino acids: CASSYRSRNQPQHF. In nucleotides, the CDR3 is TGTGCCAGCAGTTACAGGTCGAGGAATCAGCCCCAGCATTTT.

The V gene is TRBV3-1 (or the pseudogene TRBV3-2), the J gene TRBJ2-5; possible D gene TRBD2, 6 bases. The CDR3 is 13 residues long. Germline values: CDR1 LGHDT, CDR2 YNNKEL (reference sequence). The CDR3 protein is CVSGGSGRETQYF. The CDR3 DNA reads as TGTGTCTCAGGAGGGTCGGGGAGAGAGACCCAGTACTTC.

The V and J genes are TRBV19 and TRBJ2-7; 9 bases are a match to TRBD1. The germline CDR1 and CDR2 sequences are LNHDA and SQIVND (reference sequence). CDR3 length: 13 residues. V lost 5 bases, J lost 7 bases, and 6 bases stayed unmatched. The CDR3, as DNA: TGTGCCAGTAGTCTTAGACAGGGGGGAGAGCAGTACTTC. Protein: CASSLRQGGEQYF. The full variable domain, rest sourced from reference TRBV19 and TRBJ2-7, is DGGITQSPKYLFRKEGQNVTLSCEQNLNHDAMYWYRQDPGQGLRLIYYSQIVNDFQKGDIAEGYSVSREKKESFPLTVTSAQKNPTAFYLCASSLRQGGEQYFGPGTRLTVT.

J is TRBJ1-5 and V is TRBV5-1; D possibly corresponds to TRBD1 (5 bases). The CDR3 runs 14 residues. V was shortened by 5 bases and J by 11 bases, with 20 bases between the two germline ends. The germline V gene has CDR1 SGHRS and CDR2 YFSETQ. The CDR3 reads CASREGFLAGAQHF. In DNA, the CDR3 is TGCGCCAGCAGGGAGGGATTTCTTGCGGGGGCCCAGCATTTT.

V and J are TRBV24-1 and TRBJ1-5, with D maybe TRBD1 (5 bases). The CDR3 totals 15 residues. V lost 2 bases, J lost 2 bases, and 9 bases lay in between. Germline CDR1 and CDR2: KGHDR and SFDVKD. The CDR3 DNA reads as TGTGCCACCAGTGATTGGGGACTGGGCAATCAGCCCCAGCATTTT. Translating gives CATSDWGLGNQPQHF.

V is TRBV5-1 and J is TRBJ2-3; TRBD2 agrees at 9 bases. CDR1 is SGHRS and CDR2 is YFSETQ in the germline V gene. This CDR3 is built from 17 residues. V trimming: 3 bases; J trimming: 1 base; junction bases outside the gene matches: 9. In DNA, the CDR3 is TGCGCCAGCAGCTCACTTGCCAGGACTAGCGGCACAGATACGCAGTATTTT. It translates to CASSSLARTSGTDTQYF.

The chain is built from TRBV11-1 and TRBJ1-2, with 10 positions matching TRBD1. Germline V gives CDR1 SGHAT, CDR2 FQDESV (reference sequence). The length of the CDR3 is 13 residues. Trimming at V came to 6 bases and at J to 6 bases, leaving 4 bases not matched to a gene. In nucleotides, the CDR3 is TGTGCCAGCAGTCTTGGGACAGGGGATGGCTACACCTTC. Translated, it gives CASSLGTGDGYTF.

The gene calls are TRBV6-1 and TRBJ2-5; 11 bases match TRBD2. The CDR3 runs to 16 residues. The V segment lost 4 bases and the J segment 5 bases; nucleotides outside the gene matches: 9. Germline assignment: CDR1 MNHNS and CDR2 SASEGT. The CDR3 is CASSGTSGHQVETQYF. The CDR3, as DNA: TGTGCCAGCAGTGGGACTAGCGGGCATCAGGTGGAGACCCAGTACTTC.

DNA for the CDR3: TGTGCCAGCAGCCCCACTAGCGGGGTAGTCGATGAGCAGTTCTTC. Residues: CASSPTSGVVDEQFF. The rearrangement uses TRBV5-6 and TRBJ2-1; 10 bases match TRBD2. J was trimmed by 8 bases and V by 4 bases; bases with no gene match: 9. In germline, CDR1 is SGHDT, CDR2 YYEEEE. The CDR3 extends over 15 amino acids.

The genes are TRBV28 and TRBJ1-1; possibly TRBD1 for D (6 bases). In germline, CDR1 is MDHEN, CDR2 SYDVKM. Trimming removed 5 bases from V and 0 bases from J, with 10 bases in between. This CDR3 region has 14 residues. The CDR3 here is CASSHRALNTEAFF. CDR3 bases: TGTGCCAGCAGTCACAGGGCCCTGAACACTGAAGCTTTCTTT.

Only a few counts were recorded for this clone. This chain joins TRBV5-1 and TRBJ1-1; D unresolved. The CDR3 length is 15 residues. CDR1 and CDR2 (germline): SGHRS, YFSETQ. The germline V and J ends were trimmed by 4 bases and 4 bases, with 17 bases remaining between them. DNA of the CDR3: TGCGCCAGCAGCCCTTCAGAGGGCGTTGGCACTGAAGCTTTCTTT. This gives the protein CASSPSEGVGTEAFF.

The chain carries TRBV27 and TRBJ2-2; 12 nucleotides line up with TRBD1. J lost 6 bases, V lost 10 bases, and 12 bases had no gene match. Germline CDR1 MNHEY, CDR2 SMNVEV (reference sequence). CDR3 length equals 16 residues. The CDR3 nucleotides read TGTGCCATATTACGTATAGGGACAGGGGGCTCCGGGGAGCTGTTTTTT. Translated, it gives CAILRIGTGGSGELFF.

The CDR3 sequence: CASSPRPWGDYNEQFF. Here the CDR3 DNA reads TGTGCCAGCTCACCACGCCCTTGGGGGGACTACAATGAGCAGTTCTTC. The chain joins TRBV18 to TRBJ2-1; TRBD2 is a possible D gene (6 bases). The ends were cut back, 1 base at V and 3 bases at J, with 13 bases in the middle. This CDR3 has 16 amino acids. CDR1 is KGHSH and CDR2 is LQKENI in the germline V gene.

The chain joins TRBV3-1 (or the pseudogene TRBV3-2) to TRBJ2-1, with 8 bases identical to TRBD2. CDR1 is LGHDT and CDR2 is YNNKEL in the germline V gene (reference sequence). This CDR3 has 16 amino acids. The J segment lost 2 bases and the V segment lost 0 bases, leaving 3 bases of the junction unmatched. The CDR3 protein is CASSQDRGLAYNEQFF. CDR3 in DNA: TGTGCCAGCAGCCAAGATAGGGGACTAGCCTACAATGAGCAGTTCTTC.

The chain joins TRBV19 to TRBJ2-2; 11 nucleotides match TRBD1. CDR1 LNHDA and CDR2 SQIVND come from the germline V gene (reference sequence). There are 14 residues in the CDR3. With V trimmed by 8 bases and J by 4 bases, 3 bases remained unmatched. This chain's CDR3 is CASGQGASTGELFF. CDR3 nucleotide sequence: TGTGCCAGTGGACAGGGGGCGAGCACCGGGGAGCTGTTTTTT.

The chain employs TRBV7-9 and TRBJ2-1; TRBD1 matches 9 bases. Germline CDR1 reads SEHNR; CDR2 reads FQNEAQ (reference sequence). The CDR3 is 15 residues long. V gave up 4 bases and J gave up 7 bases; unmatched junction bases: 8. The CDR3 is CASSWSQGAGNEQFF. CDR3 bases: TGTGCCAGCAGCTGGTCACAGGGGGCGGGGAATGAGCAGTTCTTC.

V and J are TRBV30 and TRBJ2-1, with D tentatively TRBD2 (5 bases). Germline loops: CDR1 GTSNPN, CDR2 SVGIG (reference sequence). The CDR3 runs 13 residues. Trimming removed 0 bases at V and 8 bases at J, with 11 bases between. The CDR3 loop is CAWSVRRSDEQFF. DNA of the CDR3: TGTGCCTGGAGTGTACGGAGGAGTGATGAGCAGTTCTTC.

This chain uses TRBV6-6 with TRBJ2-5; D is ambiguous. CDR1 is MNHNY, CDR2 SVGAGI, per germline (reference sequence). The CDR3 extends over 14 amino acids. V was shortened by 2 bases and J by 1 base, with 8 bases between the two germline ends. CDR3 in DNA: TGTGCCAGCAGTTACATGGAGATCCAAGAGACCCAGTACTTC. It codes for CASSYMEIQETQYF.

This clone appeared once. The rearrangement links TRBV19 to TRBJ1-5, with unresolved D. The germline V gene encodes CDR1 LNHDA and CDR2 SQIVND (reference sequence). The V and J ends lost 3 bases and 2 bases respectively, with 11 bases between them. This CDR3 comprises 15 residues. CDR3 sequence (DNA): TGTGCCAGTAGTATTCAATCCACGGGCAATCAGCCCCAGCATTTT. Its protein product is CASSIQSTGNQPQHF.

This clone occurred once. V gene TRBV21-1 combines with J gene TRBJ1-6; no check of the table's D call, TRBD1, against the DNA was made. TRBV21-1 is designated a pseudogene. This CDR3 is built from 15 residues. CDR3 bases: TGTGCCAGCAGCATCAGGGGAGCCTATAATTCACCCCTCCACTTT. Translated, it gives CASSIRGAYNSPLHF.

This clone was counted a single time. The chain uses TRBV30 and TRBJ1-1; no firm D call. The CDR3 spans 13 residues. Germline CDR1 reads GTSNPN; CDR2 reads SVGIG (reference sequence). Trimming shortened V by 2 bases and J by 2 bases, and 9 bases separated the two germline ends. For the CDR3, the DNA is TGTGCCTGGAGTCGCGGGATAAACACTGAAGCTTTCTTT. Its protein product is CAWSRGINTEAFF.

The chain couples TRBV30 to TRBJ2-2, with D maybe TRBD1 (5 bases). V dropped 3 bases and J dropped 4 bases, with 12 bases sitting between them. CDR3 length equals 14 residues. Per the germline V gene, CDR1 is GTSNPN and CDR2 is SVGIG (reference sequence). The DNA for the CDR3 is TGTGCCTGGAGGTTGGCAGGGTCCACCGGGGAGCTGTTTTTT. It translates to CAWRLAGSTGELFF.

This rearrangement joins TRBV29-1 to TRBJ2-7; 10 bases are shared with TRBD1. The V gene's germline CDR1 is SQVTM and CDR2 ANQGSEA. J lost 5 bases, V lost 6 bases, and 10 bases had no gene match. This CDR3 has 14 residues. CDR3 nucleotides: TGCAGCGTCCCCGCCGGGACAGGGGTCAACGAGCAGTACTTC. Protein product: CSVPAGTGVNEQYF.

The table lists this clone with a count of one. An end of the junction differs from the germline gene, which may be a read error. The chain joins TRBV7-9 to TRBJ2-7; TRBD2 is a possible D gene (6 bases). CDR3 length equals 17 residues. CDR1 and CDR2 (germline): SEHNR, FQNEAQ (reference sequence). CDR3 nucleotide sequence: TGTGCCAGCAGCTCGGGTCCTACTACGGGGGTTGCTACGCTTTCCGACTTC. Its protein is CASSSGPTTGVATLSDF.